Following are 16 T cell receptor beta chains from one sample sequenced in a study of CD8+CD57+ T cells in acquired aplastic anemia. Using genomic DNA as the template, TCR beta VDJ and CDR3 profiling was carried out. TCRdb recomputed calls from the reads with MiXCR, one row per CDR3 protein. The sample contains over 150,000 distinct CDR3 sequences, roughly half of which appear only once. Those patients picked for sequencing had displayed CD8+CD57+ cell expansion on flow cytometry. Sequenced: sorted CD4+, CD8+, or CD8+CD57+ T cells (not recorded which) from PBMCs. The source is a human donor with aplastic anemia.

The DNA for the CDR3 is TGTGCCATCCGAAAGAACACTGAAGCTTTCTTT. It translates to CAIRKNTEAFF. The chain links TRBV10-3 to TRBJ1-1; D call uncertain. The V and J ends lost 8 bases and 1 base respectively, with 5 bases between them. This CDR3 is built from 11 residues. CDR1 is ENHRY and CDR2 is SYGVKD in the germline V gene.

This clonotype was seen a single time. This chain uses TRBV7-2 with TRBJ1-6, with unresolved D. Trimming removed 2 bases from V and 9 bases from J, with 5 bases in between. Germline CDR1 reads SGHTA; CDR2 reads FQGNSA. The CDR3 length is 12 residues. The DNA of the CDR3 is TGTGCCAGCAGCTTATCGGCTTCACCCCTCCACTTT. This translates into CASSLSASPLHF.

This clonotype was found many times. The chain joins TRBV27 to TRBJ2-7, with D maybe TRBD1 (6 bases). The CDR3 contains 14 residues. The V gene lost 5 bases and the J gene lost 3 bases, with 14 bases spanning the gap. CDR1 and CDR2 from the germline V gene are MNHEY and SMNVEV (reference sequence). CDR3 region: CASSPGAGDYEQYF. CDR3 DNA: TGTGCCAGCAGTCCTGGGGCAGGGGACTACGAGCAGTACTTC.

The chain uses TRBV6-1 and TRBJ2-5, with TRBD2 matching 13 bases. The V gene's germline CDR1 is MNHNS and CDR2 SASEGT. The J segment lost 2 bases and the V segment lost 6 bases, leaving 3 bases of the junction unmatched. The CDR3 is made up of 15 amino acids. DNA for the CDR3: TGTGCCAGCAGGACTAGCGGGGGGACGCAAGAGACCCAGTACTTC. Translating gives CASRTSGGTQETQYF.

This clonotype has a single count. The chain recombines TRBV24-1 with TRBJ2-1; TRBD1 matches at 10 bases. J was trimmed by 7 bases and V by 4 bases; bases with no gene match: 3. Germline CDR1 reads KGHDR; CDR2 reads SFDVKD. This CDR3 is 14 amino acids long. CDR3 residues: CATSDPGQGNEQFF. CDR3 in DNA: TGTGCCACCAGTGACCCGGGACAGGGGAATGAGCAGTTCTTC.

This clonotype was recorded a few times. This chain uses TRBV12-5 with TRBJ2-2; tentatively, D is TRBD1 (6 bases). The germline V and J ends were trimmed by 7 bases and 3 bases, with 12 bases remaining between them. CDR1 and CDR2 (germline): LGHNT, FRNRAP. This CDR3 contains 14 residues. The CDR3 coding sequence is TGTGCTAGTGTTTCCCCAGGGGACACCGGGGAGCTGTTTTTT. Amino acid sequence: CASVSPGDTGELFF. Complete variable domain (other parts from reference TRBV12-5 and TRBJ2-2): DARVTQTPRHKVTEMGQEVTMRCQPILGHNTVFWYRQTMMQGLELLAYFRNRAPLDDSGMPKDRFSAEMPDATLATLKIQPSEPRDSAVYFCASVSPGDTGELFFGEGSRLTVL.

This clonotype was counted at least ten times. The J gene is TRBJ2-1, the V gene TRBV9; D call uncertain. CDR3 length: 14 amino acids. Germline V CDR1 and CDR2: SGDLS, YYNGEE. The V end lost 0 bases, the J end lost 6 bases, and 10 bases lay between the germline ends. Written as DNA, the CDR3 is TGTGCCAGCAGCGTAGAAGGGATCTCCAATGAGCAGTTCTTC. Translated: CASSVEGISNEQFF.

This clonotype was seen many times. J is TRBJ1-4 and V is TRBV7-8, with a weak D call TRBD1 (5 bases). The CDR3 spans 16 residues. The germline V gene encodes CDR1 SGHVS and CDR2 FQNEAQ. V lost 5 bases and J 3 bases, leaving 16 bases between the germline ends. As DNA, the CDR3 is TGTGCCAGCAGCCTAGGGGCATACGGGGCTAATGAAAAACTGTTTTTT. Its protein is CASSLGAYGANEKLFF.

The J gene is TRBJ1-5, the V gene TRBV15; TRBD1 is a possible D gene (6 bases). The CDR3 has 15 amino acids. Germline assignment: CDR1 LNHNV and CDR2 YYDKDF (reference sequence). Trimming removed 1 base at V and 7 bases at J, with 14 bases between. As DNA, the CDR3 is TGTGCCACCAGCAGAGTCGACAGGATTCCCCAGCCCCAGCATTTT. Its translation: CATSRVDRIPQPQHF.

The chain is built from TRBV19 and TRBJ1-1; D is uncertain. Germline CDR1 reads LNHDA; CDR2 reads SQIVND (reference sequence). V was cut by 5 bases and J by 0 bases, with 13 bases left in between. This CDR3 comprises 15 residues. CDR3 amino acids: CASSPADGLNTEAFF. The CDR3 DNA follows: TGTGCCAGTAGTCCGGCGGACGGGTTGAACACTGAAGCTTTCTTT.

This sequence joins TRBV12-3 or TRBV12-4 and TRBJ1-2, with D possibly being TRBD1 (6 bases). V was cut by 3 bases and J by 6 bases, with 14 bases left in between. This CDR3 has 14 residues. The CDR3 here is CASSFLRQADGYTF. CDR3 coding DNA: TGTGCCAGCAGTTTCCTACGACAGGCTGATGGCTACACCTTC.

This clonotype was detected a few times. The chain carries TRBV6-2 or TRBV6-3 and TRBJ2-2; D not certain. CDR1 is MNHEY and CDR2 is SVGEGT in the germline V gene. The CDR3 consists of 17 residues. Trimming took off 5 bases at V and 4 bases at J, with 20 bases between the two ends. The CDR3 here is CASSPGAETTFTGELFF. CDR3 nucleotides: TGTGCCAGCAGTCCCGGAGCAGAAACCACCTTCACCGGGGAGCTGTTTTTT.

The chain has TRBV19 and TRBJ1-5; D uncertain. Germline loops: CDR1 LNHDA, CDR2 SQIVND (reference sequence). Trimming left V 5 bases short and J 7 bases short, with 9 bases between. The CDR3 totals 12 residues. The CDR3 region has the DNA TGTGCCAGTAGTCTTGGGGAGCAGCCCCAGCATTTT. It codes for CASSLGEQPQHF.

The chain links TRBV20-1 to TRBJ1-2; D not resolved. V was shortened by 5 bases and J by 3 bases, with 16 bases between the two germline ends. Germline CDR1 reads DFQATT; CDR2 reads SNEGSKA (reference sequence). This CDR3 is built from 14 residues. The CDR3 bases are TGCAGTGCTTTGGGTTATTCGGGAGACTATGGCTACACCTTC. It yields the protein CSALGYSGDYGYTF.

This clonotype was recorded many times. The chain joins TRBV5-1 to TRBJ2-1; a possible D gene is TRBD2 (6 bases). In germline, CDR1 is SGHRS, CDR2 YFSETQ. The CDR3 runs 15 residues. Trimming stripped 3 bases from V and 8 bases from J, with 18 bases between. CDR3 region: CASSSLTMEGDEQFF. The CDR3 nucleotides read TGCGCCAGCAGCTCCCTAACTATGGAGGGCGATGAGCAGTTCTTC.

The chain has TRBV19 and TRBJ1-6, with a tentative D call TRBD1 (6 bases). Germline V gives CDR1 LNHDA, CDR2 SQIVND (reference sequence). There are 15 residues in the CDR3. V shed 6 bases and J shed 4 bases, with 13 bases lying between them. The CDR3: CASSLRDTYNSPLHF. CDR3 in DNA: TGTGCCAGTAGCTTACGGGACACTTATAATTCACCCCTCCACTTT.